This passage covers 19 T cell receptor beta chains from one sample sequenced in a study of cytomegalovirus exposure and HLA in healthy donors. The PCR had 60 Vbeta and 13 Jbeta primers. Profiled with immunoSEQ multiplex PCR; TCRdb holds only in-frame clones, not every one. The sample yields 100,000 to 150,000 clones, 75% to 85% seen once. The source material was PBMCs. The receptors derive from a woman between 50 and 59 years old in good health and CMV-seropositive.

The chain joins TRBV4-1 to TRBJ2-7; TRBD2 agrees at 12 bases. The CDR3 runs 15 residues. The ends lost 6 bases at V and 2 bases at J; junction bases unmatched: 5. Germline V CDR1 and CDR2: MGHRA, YSYEKL. The CDR3 is CASSSRLAGAYEQYF. The CDR3 DNA is TGCGCCAGCAGTTCTAGACTAGCGGGAGCCTACGAGCAGTACTTC.

The chain recombines TRBV19 with TRBJ2-7; no reliable D call. V was clipped by 5 bases and J by 9 bases, with 11 bases between them. This CDR3 contains 11 residues. Germline lookup yields CDR1 LNHDA and CDR2 SQIVND (reference sequence). CDR3 amino acids: CASSFKSGQYF. CDR3 DNA: TGTGCCAGTAGTTTCAAGAGTGGGCAGTACTTC.

V is TRBV28 and J is TRBJ1-2; D is ambiguous. The CDR3 extends over 13 amino acids. From germline, CDR1 is MDHEN and CDR2 SYDVKM. Between the trimmed V and J ends, which lost 5 bases and 4 bases, there was a span of 11 bases. CDR3 region: CASSTPTSYGYTF. CDR3 sequence (DNA): TGTGCCAGCAGTACCCCAACGAGCTATGGCTACACCTTC.

V usage is TRBV9 and J usage is TRBJ1-2; TRBD1 might be the D (6 bases). The CDR3 runs 14 residues. V lost 0 bases and J 8 bases, leaving 14 bases between the germline ends. Per the germline V gene, CDR1 is SGDLS and CDR2 is YYNGEE. This CDR3 reads CASSVDAGTMGYTF. CDR3 coding DNA: TGTGCCAGCAGCGTAGATGCAGGGACAATGGGCTACACCTTC.

V is TRBV11-2 and J is TRBJ1-5, with D possibly being TRBD1 (5 bases). Germline CDR1 reads SGHAT; CDR2 reads FQNNGV. Trimming stripped 1 base from V and 2 bases from J, with 9 bases between. The CDR3 covers 15 residues. DNA for the CDR3: TGTGCCAGCAGCTTAGGGGGCAACCGCAATCAGCCCCAGCATTTT. Protein: CASSLGGNRNQPQHF.

This clone was detected once. The chain employs TRBV20-1 and TRBJ1-4, with 7 bases identical to TRBD1. V was clipped by 4 bases and J by 10 bases; unmatched bases: 3. The germline CDR1 and CDR2 sequences are DFQATT and SNEGSKA (reference sequence). CDR3 length: 11 amino acids. The CDR3 protein is CSATGGGKLFF. The CDR3 DNA is TGCAGTGCTACAGGGGGAGGAAAACTGTTTTTT.

The rearrangement joins TRBV4-3 to TRBJ2-7, with TRBD1 matching 9 bases. The J segment lost 5 bases and the V segment lost 4 bases, leaving 6 bases of the junction unmatched. The CDR3 sequence is 14 residues long. CDR1 and CDR2 from the germline V gene are LGHNA and YSLEER. The CDR3 region is CASSPRDREDEQYF. CDR3 nucleotide sequence: TGCGCCAGCAGCCCGCGGGACAGGGAGGACGAGCAGTACTTC.

The chain combines TRBV5-1 with TRBJ2-2; TRBD1 matches 11 bases. The J segment lost 6 bases and the V segment lost 4 bases, leaving 5 bases of the junction unmatched. CDR1 is SGHRS and CDR2 is YFSETQ in the germline V gene. The CDR3 is made up of 15 amino acids. This CDR3 is CASSPGQGGPGELFF. The DNA of the CDR3 is TGCGCCAGCAGCCCGGGACAGGGGGGACCCGGGGAGCTGTTTTTT.

This clone has just one count. The chain joins TRBV29-1 to TRBJ2-1; D call uncertain. V lost 6 bases to trimming and J lost 6 bases, with 18 bases between them. Germline V gene sequence: CDR1 SQVTM, CDR2 ANQGSEA. This CDR3 is built from 14 residues. DNA of the CDR3: TGCAGCGTCCACACACGCCCCTCTAGCAATGAGCAGTTCTTC. This sequence encodes CSVHTRPSSNEQFF.

The chain couples TRBV4-3 to TRBJ2-3, with 7 bases fitting TRBD2. The germline V gene encodes CDR1 LGHNA and CDR2 YSLEER. CDR3 size: 15 residues. J lost 5 bases, V lost 1 base, and 6 bases had no gene match. CDR3 nucleotide sequence: TGCGCCAGCAGCCAAGCTCAGCGGGGAGTAGATACGCAGTATTTT. It codes for CASSQAQRGVDTQYF.

V is TRBV5-1 and J is TRBJ2-7; 9 bases fit TRBD2. The CDR3 runs 15 residues. From germline, CDR1 is SGHRS and CDR2 YFSETQ. V dropped 5 bases and J dropped 7; count of bases not matched to a gene: 13. The CDR3 sequence is CASRFASGLAYEQYF. DNA for the CDR3: TGCGCCAGCAGATTTGCCTCGGGACTAGCATATGAGCAGTACTTC. Full variable domain (rest looked up from reference TRBV5-1 and TRBJ2-7): KAGVTQTPRYLIKTRGQQVTLSCSPISGHRSVSWYQQTPGQGLQFLFEYFSETQRNKGNFPGRFSGRQFSNSRSEMNVSTLELGDSALYLCASRFASGLAYEQYFGPGTRLTVT.

This clone was seen a single time. This chain connects TRBV5-1 to TRBJ1-5; TRBD1 agrees at 7 bases. Germline values: CDR1 SGHRS, CDR2 YFSETQ. The CDR3 sequence is 15 residues long. The V segment lost 2 bases and the J segment 3 bases; nucleotides outside the gene matches: 5. CDR3 in amino acids: CASSLQGLINQPQHF. CDR3 bases: TGCGCCAGCAGCTTACAGGGGCTTATCAATCAGCCCCAGCATTTT. Variable domain in full (rest from reference TRBV5-1 and TRBJ1-5): KAGVTQTPRYLIKTRGQQVTLSCSPISGHRSVSWYQQTPGQGLQFLFEYFSETQRNKGNFPGRFSGRQFSNSRSEMNVSTLELGDSALYLCASSLQGLINQPQHFGDGTRLSIL.

The rearrangement links TRBV19 to TRBJ2-6, with 10 positions matching TRBD1. CDR1 is LNHDA, CDR2 SQIVND, per germline (reference sequence). Trimming took 5 bases from V and 4 from J; bases not matched to a gene: 8. The CDR3 loop spans 17 amino acids. The DNA of the CDR3 is TGTGCCAGTAGTTTGGGGACAGGGGTTCCCGGGGCCAACGTCCTGACTTTC. Amino acid sequence: CASSLGTGVPGANVLTF.

This clone was counted a few times. The chain has TRBV5-5 and TRBJ1-5; TRBD1 aligns across 8 bases. The germline gives CDR1 SGHKS, CDR2 YYEKEE (reference sequence). Trimming cost V 4 bases and J 4 bases; bases outside gene matches: 4. CDR3 length: 14 amino acids. The CDR3 spells CASSTDRGNQPQHF. The CDR3 region has the DNA TGTGCCAGCAGCACCGACAGGGGTAATCAGCCCCAGCATTTT.

Points on this clone: One end of the junction varies from germline; a read error may be responsible. The chain uses TRBV7-9 and TRBJ2-7, with TRBD1 matching over 7 bases. The CDR3 contains 16 residues. Germline V gene data show CDR1 as SEHNR and CDR2 as FQNEAQ (reference sequence). As DNA, the CDR3 is TGTTCCAGCAGCTTCCCGGGACAGTACCGCCCCTACGAGCAGTACTTC. As protein: CSSSFPGQYRPYEQYF.

V and J are TRBV25-1 and TRBJ2-1, with D maybe TRBD2 (5 bases). Germline-derived CDR1 and CDR2 are MGHDK and SYGVNS. V lost 4 bases and J 2 bases, leaving 15 bases between the germline ends. The CDR3 contains 16 residues. CDR3 sequence reads: CASSVDSRVAYNEQFF. The CDR3, as DNA: TGTGCCAGCAGTGTGGACTCTAGGGTGGCCTACAATGAGCAGTTCTTC.

This clone was recorded a few times. V usage is TRBV5-4 and J usage is TRBJ1-2; 10 bases map to TRBD1. The CDR3 loop spans 15 amino acids. V dropped 8 bases and J dropped 7; count of bases not matched to a gene: 14. Germline CDR1 is SGHNT and CDR2 is YYREEE (reference sequence). The CDR3 loop is CASYRGGQGNLGYTF. The CDR3 DNA sequence: TGTGCCAGTTATCGAGGGGGACAGGGGAACCTTGGCTACACCTTC.

The rearrangement uses TRBV4-3 and TRBJ2-1, with 8 positions matching TRBD1. The CDR3 is made up of 17 amino acids. J gave up 9 bases and V 0 bases, and 13 bases lay outside the gene matches. The V gene's germline CDR1 is LGHNA and CDR2 YSLEER. The CDR3 loop is CASSQDSRDRGSIEQFF. The CDR3 nucleotides read TGCGCCAGCAGCCAAGATAGCCGAGACAGGGGTTCGATTGAGCAGTTCTTC.

The chain has TRBV9 and TRBJ2-7; TRBD1 agrees at 11 bases. Germline V lookup: CDR1 SGDLS, CDR2 YYNGEE. V lost 2 bases and J lost 5; bases outside the gene matches: 3. CDR3 length: 14 residues. CDR3: CASSVAGQGDEQYF. The CDR3 DNA reads TGTGCCAGCAGCGTCGCGGGACAGGGGGACGAGCAGTACTTC.